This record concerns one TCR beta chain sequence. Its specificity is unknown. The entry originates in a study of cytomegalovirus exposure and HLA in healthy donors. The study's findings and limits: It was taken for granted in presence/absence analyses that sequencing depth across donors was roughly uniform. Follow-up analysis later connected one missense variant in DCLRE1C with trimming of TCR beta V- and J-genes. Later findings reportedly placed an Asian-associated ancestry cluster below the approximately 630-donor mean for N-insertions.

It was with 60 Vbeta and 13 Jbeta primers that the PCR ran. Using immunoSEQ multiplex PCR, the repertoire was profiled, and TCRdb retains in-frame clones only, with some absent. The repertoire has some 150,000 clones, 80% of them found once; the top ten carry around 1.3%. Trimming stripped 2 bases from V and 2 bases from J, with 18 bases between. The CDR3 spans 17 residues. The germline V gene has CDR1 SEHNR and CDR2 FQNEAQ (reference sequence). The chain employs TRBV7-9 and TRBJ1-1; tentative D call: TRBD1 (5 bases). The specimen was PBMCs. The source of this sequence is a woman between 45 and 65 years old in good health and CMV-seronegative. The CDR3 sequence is CASSLSAAGRGNTEAFF. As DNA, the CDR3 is TGTGCCAGCAGCTTATCCGCCGCAGGGCGGGGAAACACTGAAGCTTTCTTT.